This T cell receptor (beta chain) was found in a study of T cell changes during pregnancy in multiple sclerosis. Assay: immunoSEQ multiplex PCR; the TCRdb copy retains only in-frame clones and omits some. Counted here are 40,000 to 50,000 clones, approximately 94% occurring once; the ten biggest clones make up over 0.55%. V was shortened by 5 bases and J by 2 bases, with 13 bases between the two germline ends. The CDR3 is made up of 15 amino acids. Germline V gene data show CDR1 as MNHNS and CDR2 as SASEGT. The material was CD4+ T cells from peripheral blood mononuclear cells, obtained in the third trimester of pregnancy. The TCR was taken from a female donor with multiple sclerosis, enrolled in a pregnancy study. This chain uses TRBV6-1 with TRBJ1-5; no clear D gene. As DNA, the CDR3 is TGTGCCAGCAGTCTAAGCACCGGGGGCAATCAGCCCCAGCATTTT. Translating it yields CASSLSTGGNQPQHF.